This TCR beta chain originates from a study of identifying expanded T cells in peripheral blood. Points from the study as a whole: Across healthy donors, higher total template counts meant significantly greater approximately two-week count variance. Differentially abundant clones: 1 to 1.5 between replicates, 15 to 17 at 2 to 3 weeks, 19 at four.

No infections or other immune events were documented during collection. V gave up 0 bases and J gave up 8 bases, with 16 bases separating them. Germline-derived CDR1 and CDR2 are MGHRA and YSYEKL. The CDR3 runs to 15 residues. About this clone: Its antigen is unidentified.

TCRdb keeps only in-frame clones here, not all; method: immunoSEQ multiplex PCR. Among approximately 92,000 clones listed, more than 75% were seen once. The sequence was collected from a person between 18 and 75 years old in good health. The chain recombines TRBV4-1 with TRBJ1-1; possibly TRBD1 for D (6 bases). The sequencing input was blood. The CDR3 DNA follows: TGCGCCAGCAGCCAAGATCCCCGGGGGGCGGCGGAAGCTTTCTTT. Amino acid sequence: CASSQDPRGAAEAFF.